This entry concerns a single T cell receptor (beta chain). With sequencing, the targeted depth ranged from 1 in 200,000 to 1 in 1 million T cells. TCRdb keeps only in-frame clones here, not all; method: immunoSEQ multiplex PCR. The table lists about 45,000 clones, over 60% of them singletons. These data are taken from a study of cytotoxic CD8 clonotypes in ibrutinib-treated CLL. This CDR3 spans 13 amino acids. The V gene lost 6 bases and the J gene lost 9 bases, with 18 bases spanning the gap. In germline, CDR1 is MNHEY, CDR2 SVGAGI. The receptor was isolated from a human donor with chronic lymphocytic leukemia. The rearrangement uses TRBV6-5 and TRBJ2-7, with D perhaps matching TRBD1 (5 bases). This material consisted of PBMCs, taken after 24 months of ibrutinib treatment. The CDR3 is CASRQTQGLAQYF. The CDR3 DNA reads as TGTGCCAGCAGGCAAACTCAGGGTTTAGCGCAGTACTTC.